This T cell receptor (beta chain) was sequenced for a study of blood T cell repertoires in COVID-19. Trimming took off 2 bases at V and 5 bases at J, with 10 bases between the two ends. CDR1 and CDR2 from the germline V gene are GTSNPN and SVGIG (reference sequence). The CDR3 runs 14 residues. Clones were sequenced by immunoSEQ multiplex PCR, and TCRdb holds only the in-frame ones, with some missing. This repertoire shows 35,000 to 50,000 clones, more than 65% found once; its top ten account for about 25%. The chain has TRBV30 and TRBJ1-6, with D possibly TRBD1 on 5 matching bases. The source is a woman between 55 and 75 years old with acute or convalescent COVID-19. The sample taken for sequencing was peripheral blood. The CDR3 sequence: CAWSKEGHNSPLHF. Here the CDR3 DNA reads TGTGCCTGGAGTAAGGAGGGGCATAATTCACCCCTCCACTTT.